This entry is about one T cell receptor (beta chain). Germline V lookup: CDR1 LGHDT, CDR2 YNNKEL (reference sequence). The CDR3 totals 14 residues. V was pared by 6 bases and J by 5 bases, with 6 bases of the junction left unmatched. As originally analysed: Amplification with reference gene primers provided the estimates of nucleated cell counts. The repertoire was sequenced with immunoSEQ multiplex PCR; TCRdb's copy has only in-frame clones and lacks some. From that table come the V and J calls and clone size; the DNA was used to work out D and trimming. The table records 140,000 or so clones, approximately 89% of them present only once. The data belong to a study of blood T cell repertoires in COVID-19. Study-level background: Sites across the United States, Italy and Spain contributed samples from acute and convalescent COVID-19. T cells, B-cell-depleted T cells, or PBMCs provided the cDNA or gDNA that served as material.

Sequencing was carried out using peripheral blood. The clonotype comes from a human donor in a cohort sampled during active COVID-19. The chain employs TRBV3-1 (or the pseudogene TRBV3-2) and TRBJ1-1; 10 positions agree with TRBD1. The CDR3 is CASSRGQGSTEAFF. The CDR3 DNA reads TGTGCCAGCAGTCGGGGACAGGGGTCTACTGAAGCTTTCTTT.